What follows describes a single TCR beta chain. Antigen unknown. Regarding treatment: 15 to 20 received Ad26.COV2.S at low or high dose, single or two shots; 5 received placebo; per-sample allocation not given. Vaccine and placebo recipients were sampled on day 63 after the first injection. At a Boston site, the person donating was an adult of 18-55 years. This CDR3 comprises 19 residues. Germline CDR1 is PRHDT and CDR2 is FYEKMQ (reference sequence). The J segment lost 2 bases and the V segment lost 4 bases, leaving 9 bases of the junction unmatched. Profiled with immunoSEQ multiplex PCR; TCRdb holds only in-frame clones, not every one. The sample has fewer than 900,000 clones; approximately 88% are singletons. The data originate from a study of Ad26.COV2.S vaccination and SARS-CoV-2 variants. Study-level points and caveats: Researchers reported similar non-spike TCR breadth in vaccine and placebo recipients.

The sequence was collected from a person between 18 and 60 years old who received the Ad26.COV2.S COVID-19 vaccine or a placebo. The sequencing here drew on peripheral blood, taken in a trial of Ad26.COV2.S vaccine versus placebo. The V call is TRBV13, the J call TRBJ2-1; the match to TRBD2 covers 15 bases. Here the CDR3 DNA reads TGTGCCAGCAGCTCCTCGACGGGACTAGCGGGAGGTCCCTACAATGAGCAGTTCTTC. It specifies CASSSSTGLAGGPYNEQFF.